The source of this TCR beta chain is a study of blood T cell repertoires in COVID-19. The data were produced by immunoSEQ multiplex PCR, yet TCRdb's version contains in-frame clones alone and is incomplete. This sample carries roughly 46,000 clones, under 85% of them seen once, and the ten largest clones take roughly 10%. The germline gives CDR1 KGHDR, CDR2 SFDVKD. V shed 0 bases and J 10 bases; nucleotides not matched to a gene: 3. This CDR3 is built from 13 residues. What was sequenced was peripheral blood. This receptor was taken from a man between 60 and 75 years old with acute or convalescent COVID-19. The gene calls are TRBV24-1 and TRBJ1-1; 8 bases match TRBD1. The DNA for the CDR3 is TGTGCCACCAGTGATTTGAGGACAGGGCGAGCTTTCTTT. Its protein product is CATSDLRTGRAFF.